The rows below give T cell receptor beta chains drawn from one sample of a study of blood T cell repertoires in COVID-19. Measured with immunoSEQ multiplex PCR; TCRdb has only the in-frame clones, and not every one. The repertoire has over 200,000 clones, roughly nine tenths of them found once; the top ten carry 5.5% to 8%. The sequencing sample was made of peripheral blood. The source of these receptors is a man between 60 and 75 years old who had recovered from COVID-19. The CDR3 runs from the conserved cysteine through the conserved F or W. The D gene is left open where the match is weak. Size tells how often a clone was seen (once, few, many) or the class of an expanded clone, and some rows leave it out.

clone_size j_call d_call v_call cdr3_aa cdr3_nt
NA TRBJ2-7 TRBD2 TRBV7-2 CASRGLADYEQYF TGTGCCAGCAGAGGACTAGCGGACTACGAGCAGTACTTC
NA TRBJ2-3 TRBD2 TRBV5-1 CASSLGTSGGPQYF TGCGCCAGCAGCTTGGGGACTAGCGGGGGGCCGCAGTATTTT
NA TRBJ1-2 NA TRBV12-5 CASGSWQQAYGYTF TGTGCTAGTGGTTCATGGCAACAGGCCTATGGCTACACCTTC
NA TRBJ1-6 NA TRBV15 CATSSLRSSPLHF TGTGCCACCAGCAGTTTAAGGAGTTCACCCCTCCACTTT
few TRBJ1-1 NA TRBV7-9 CASSRTEFIRPNTEAFF TGTGCCAGCAGCCGTACTGAGTTTATTCGTCCGAACACTGAAGCTTTCTTT
NA TRBJ2-7 TRBD2 TRBV5-1 CASSPRTSDMSEQYF TGCGCCAGCAGCCCGAGGACTAGCGACATGAGCGAGCAGTACTTC
NA TRBJ1-2 TRBD1 TRBV5-1 CASSRKTGDGYTF TGCGCCAGCAGCCGGAAGACAGGGGACGGCTACACCTTC
NA TRBJ2-7 NA TRBV19 CASSYGTPSYEQYF TGTGCCAGTAGTTACGGGACTCCCTCCTACGAGCAGTACTTC
NA TRBJ2-7 NA TRBV15 CATSRDRGSSYEQYF TGTGCCACCAGCAGAGACAGGGGAAGCTCCTACGAGCAGTACTTC
NA TRBJ1-1 NA TRBV5-1 CASSLAGNLAEAFF TGCGCCAGCAGCTTGGCCGGGAACCTGGCTGAAGCTTTCTTT
NA TRBJ2-2 TRBD2 TRBV11-1 CASSFGTTRPGELFF TGTGCCAGCAGCTTCGGGACTACGCGCCCCGGGGAGCTGTTTTTT
NA TRBJ2-5 TRBD2 TRBV19 CASSMWSLAGSVETQYF TGTGCCAGTAGTATGTGGAGCCTAGCGGGATCGGTAGAGACCCAGTACTTC
NA TRBJ2-7 TRBD2 TRBV7-3 CASSLTGTRDEQYF TGTGCCAGCAGCTTAACAGGGACTAGAGACGAGCAGTACTTC
NA TRBJ2-1 NA TRBV12-5 CASGLGWIDLNREQFF TGTGCTAGTGGTTTGGGTTGGATCGACTTGAATCGGGAGCAGTTCTTC
few TRBJ2-1 TRBD1 TRBV10-1 CASLRDRGQNEQFF TGCGCCAGTCTCCGGGACAGGGGGCAGAATGAGCAGTTCTTC
NA TRBJ2-3 NA TRBV19 CSSGSRGNTQYF TGCTCAAGCGGGTCCCGCGGGAATACGCAGTATTTT
NA TRBJ1-1 NA TRBV10-3 CAISDRDRGVPQEAFF TGTGCCATCAGTGATCGGGATCGGGGGGTCCCACAGGAAGCTTTCTTT
once TRBJ2-5 TRBD1 TRBV5-1 CASSPSGGGETQYF TGCGCCAGCAGCCCCTCAGGGGGCGGCGAGACCCAGTACTTC
NA TRBJ1-2 TRBD1 TRBV11-2 CASSPALDRGNYGYTF TGTGCCAGCAGCCCTGCCCTGGACAGGGGAAACTATGGCTACACCTTC
NA TRBJ1-1 NA TRBV5-5 CASSLRDMNTEAFF TGTGCCAGCAGCTTGCGAGATATGAACACTGAAGCTTTCTTT
NA TRBJ2-3 NA TRBV5-1 CASSWEGATDTQYF TGCGCCAGCAGCTGGGAAGGGGCAACAGATACGCAGTATTTT
NA TRBJ2-7 TRBD1 TRBV6-5 CASSMGQGSYEQYF TGTGCCAGCAGCATGGGACAGGGCTCCTACGAGCAGTACTTC
NA TRBJ2-1 NA TRBV11-2 CASSLVAAVVNEQFF TGTGCCAGCAGCTTAGTGGCGGCAGTTGTCAATGAGCAGTTCTTC
many TRBJ2-7 NA TRBV7-3 CASSPGLGPYEQYF TGTGCCAGCAGCCCGGGACTTGGCCCCTACGAGCAGTACTTC
NA TRBJ2-4 NA TRBV21-1 CASSKGGRVAKNIQYF TGTGCCAGCAGCAAAGGAGGGAGGGTAGCCAAAAACATTCAGTACTTC
NA TRBJ2-5 TRBD2 TRBV3-1/TRBV3-2 CASSQPVAGGGQETQYF TGTGCCAGCAGCCAGCCGGTAGCGGGAGGGGGCCAAGAGACCCAGTACTTC
NA TRBJ1-3 NA TRBV6-2/TRBV6-3 CASSSAGAGGNTIYF TGTGCCAGCAGCTCAGCGGGGGCAGGAGGAAACACCATATATTTT
NA TRBJ2-7 TRBD2 TRBV27 CASSLRRGLAGEGISYEQYF TGTGCCAGCAGTCTACGCAGGGGACTAGCGGGGGAAGGGATCTCCTACGAGCAGTACTTC
NA TRBJ1-5 NA TRBV4-2 CASSQDRGSNQPQHF TGTGCCAGCAGCCAAGACAGGGGTAGCAATCAGCCCCAGCATTTT